The 12 T cell receptor beta chains given below trace back to one sample, sequenced in a study of control samples from healthy donors and cancer patients. Here immunoSEQ multiplex PCR was the method, and the copy in TCRdb shows in-frame clones only, minus some. The sample includes about 150,000 clones, around 90% seen only once; the top ten take 4.9%. The sample was blood. These receptors all stem from a man under 40 in good health.

The V and J genes are TRBV29-1 and TRBJ1-1, with 9 bases identical to TRBD1. This CDR3 contains 13 residues. CDR1 SQVTM and CDR2 ANQGSEA come from the germline V gene. V lost 5 bases, J lost 13 bases, and 14 bases stayed unmatched. The CDR3 protein is CSVSGQGLSSGFF. In DNA form, the CDR3 reads TGCAGCGTTAGCGGACAGGGGTTATCGTCAGGTTTCTTT.

The chain is built from TRBV9 and TRBJ1-3; D remains unclear. The CDR3 has 12 residues. Between the trimmed V and J ends, which lost 7 bases and 1 base, there was a span of 6 bases. Germline V CDR1 and CDR2: SGDLS, YYNGEE. The CDR3 sequence: CASLGSGNTIYF. DNA for the CDR3: TGTGCCAGCCTTGGTTCTGGAAACACCATATATTTT.

This chain uses TRBV19 with TRBJ1-2, with 8 bases lining up with TRBD1. This CDR3 is 15 amino acids long. J gave up 8 bases and V 4 bases, and 12 bases lay outside the gene matches. In germline, CDR1 is LNHDA, CDR2 SQIVND (reference sequence). The DNA of the CDR3 is TGTGCCAGTAGTAGAGGGCAGGGGGCGTCGTGGGGCTACACCTTC. It specifies CASSRGQGASWGYTF. Full variable domain (missing parts from reference TRBV19 and TRBJ1-2): DGGITQSPKYLFRKEGQNVTLSCEQNLNHDAMYWYRQDPGQGLRLIYYSQIVNDFQKGDIAEGYSVSREKKESFPLTVTSAQKNPTAFYLCASSRGQGASWGYTFGSGTRLTVV.

This CDR3 is CASSYRPGGFYEQYF. Written as DNA, the CDR3 is TGTGCCAGCAGTTATAGGCCGGGAGGGTTTTACGAGCAGTACTTC. The chain uses TRBV6-5 and TRBJ2-7; 8 bases align to TRBD2. There are 15 residues in the CDR3. Germline V gene sequence: CDR1 MNHEY, CDR2 SVGAGI. The V segment lost 3 bases and the J segment 4 bases; nucleotides outside the gene matches: 8.

The chain links TRBV3-1 (or the pseudogene TRBV3-2) to TRBJ2-3, with 9 nucleotides matching TRBD2. J was trimmed by 0 bases and V by 0 bases; bases with no gene match: 4. Germline CDR1 is LGHDT and CDR2 is YNNKEL (reference sequence). The CDR3 is made up of 17 amino acids. The CDR3 loop reads CASSQEGGGASTDTQYF. The DNA for the CDR3 is TGTGCCAGCAGCCAAGAAGGCGGGGGGGCCAGCACAGATACGCAGTATTTT.

The rearrangement joins TRBV27 to TRBJ2-7, with 7 bases lining up with TRBD1. After removal of 6 bases from V and 6 bases from J, the junction contained 5 bases not matched to a gene. This CDR3 contains 12 residues. From germline, CDR1 is MNHEY and CDR2 SMNVEV (reference sequence). CDR3 coding DNA: TGTGCCAGCAGCCGACAGGGTAGCGAGCAGTACTTC. Its protein is CASSRQGSEQYF.

V is TRBV9 and J is TRBJ2-7; 8 bases line up with TRBD2. The CDR3 has 15 amino acids. The V and J ends lost 4 bases and 3 bases, in that order; junction bases with no gene match: 9. Looked up from germline, CDR1 is SGDLS and CDR2 is YYNGEE. The CDR3 sequence is CASSPSQREYYEQYF. The DNA for the CDR3 is TGTGCCAGCAGCCCCAGTCAGCGGGAGTACTACGAGCAGTACTTC.

CDR3 amino acids: CATSRDGGLQVEGTQYF. The DNA for the CDR3 is TGTGCCACCAGCAGAGATGGGGGACTCCAAGTGGAGGGAACGCAGTATTTT. The V call is TRBV15, the J call TRBJ2-3; D possibly corresponds to TRBD2 (6 bases). Germline CDR1 and CDR2: LNHNV and YYDKDF (reference sequence). CDR3 size: 17 residues. V was trimmed by 0 bases and J by 9 bases, leaving 22 bases between them.

This clone was seen more than once but under ten times. The J gene is TRBJ2-6, the V gene TRBV2, with TRBD1 matching 12 bases. V was pared by 7 bases and J by 4 bases, with 8 bases of the junction left unmatched. The CDR3 sequence is 17 residues long. CDR1 is SNHLY and CDR2 is FYNNEI in the germline V gene. CDR3 nucleotides: TGTGCCAGCACCTGGGGACAGGGGGCGGGAGGGGCCAACGTCCTGACTTTC. The encoded protein is CASTWGQGAGGANVLTF.

The chain recombines TRBV2 with TRBJ2-3; tentative D call: TRBD1 (6 bases). The length of the CDR3 is 15 residues. Trimming stripped 4 bases from V and 2 bases from J, with 13 bases between. Germline V CDR1 and CDR2: SNHLY, FYNNEI. This chain's CDR3 is CASSGTDTSTDTQYF. CDR3 nucleotide sequence: TGTGCCAGCAGTGGGACAGATACTTCCACAGATACGCAGTATTTT.

The rearrangement joins TRBV3-1 (or the pseudogene TRBV3-2) to TRBJ1-6; D gene uncertain. The germline V gene encodes CDR1 LGHDT and CDR2 YNNKEL (reference sequence). The CDR3 contains 14 residues. Trimming stripped 0 bases from V and 6 bases from J, with 6 bases between. The CDR3 loop is CASSQDRSNSPLHF. CDR3 bases: TGTGCCAGCAGCCAAGACAGGAGTAATTCACCCCTCCACTTT.

This clone has a single count. V usage is TRBV5-6 and J usage is TRBJ2-7; D gene uncertain. The ends were cut back, 0 bases at V and 7 bases at J, with 5 bases in the middle. The CDR3 length is 11 residues. Per the germline V gene, CDR1 is SGHDT and CDR2 is YYEEEE. Here the CDR3 DNA reads TGTGCCAGCAGCTTGGTACAGGAGCAGTACTTC. Its protein is CASSLVQEQYF.